The T cell receptor beta chain described here comes from a study of T cell responses to AZD1222 COVID-19 vaccine. Regarding the study as a whole: Targets within unmutated variant regions were reportedly found for nearly half of spike-specific TCRs. The donors showed a predominance of white British ancestry and of females, with possible underestimation of clonal diversity.

Using immunoSEQ multiplex PCR, the repertoire was profiled, and TCRdb retains in-frame clones only, with some absent. The repertoire holds hundreds of thousands of clones, with almost 95% as singletons. Second-dose timings of about 4 or about 12 weeks were pooled. Turning to this clone: Antigen unknown.

The sample was peripheral blood, taken 28 days after the second AZD1222 dose. The sequence was collected from an adult who received the AZD1222 COVID-19 vaccine.

CDR3 protein: CASSFAGTQKPSTDTQYF. CDR3 sequence (DNA): TGTGCCAGCAGCTTCGCCGGGACTCAAAAACCTAGCACAGATACGCAGTATTTT. V is TRBV7-2 and J is TRBJ2-3, with a possible D match to TRBD2 (6 bases). CDR1 and CDR2 from the germline V gene are SGHTA and FQGNSA. The length of the CDR3 is 18 residues. Trimming cost V 3 bases and J 0 bases, with 19 bases left between them.